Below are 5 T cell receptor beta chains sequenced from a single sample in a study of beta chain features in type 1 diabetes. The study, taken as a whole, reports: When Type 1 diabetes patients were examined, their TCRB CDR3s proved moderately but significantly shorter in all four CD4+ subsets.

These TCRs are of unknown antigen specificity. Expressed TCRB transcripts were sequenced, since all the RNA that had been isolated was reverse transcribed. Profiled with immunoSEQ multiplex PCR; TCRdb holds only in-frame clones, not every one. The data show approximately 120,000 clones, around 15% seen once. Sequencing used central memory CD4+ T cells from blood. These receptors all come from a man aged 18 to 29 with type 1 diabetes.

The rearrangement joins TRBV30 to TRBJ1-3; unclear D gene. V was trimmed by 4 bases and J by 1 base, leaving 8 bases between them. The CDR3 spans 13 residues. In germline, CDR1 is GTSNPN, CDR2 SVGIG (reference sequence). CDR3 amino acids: CAWTENSGNTIYF. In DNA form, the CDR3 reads TGTGCCTGGACTGAGAATTCTGGAAACACCATATATTTT.

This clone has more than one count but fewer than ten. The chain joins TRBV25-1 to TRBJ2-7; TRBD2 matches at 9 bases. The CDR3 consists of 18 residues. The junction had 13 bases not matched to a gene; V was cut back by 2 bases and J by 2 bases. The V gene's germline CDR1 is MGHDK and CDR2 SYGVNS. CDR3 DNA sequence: TGTGCCAGCAGTGAACCGGGAACTCGGTCTAGCGGGGCCTACGAGCAGTACTTC. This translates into CASSEPGTRSSGAYEQYF.

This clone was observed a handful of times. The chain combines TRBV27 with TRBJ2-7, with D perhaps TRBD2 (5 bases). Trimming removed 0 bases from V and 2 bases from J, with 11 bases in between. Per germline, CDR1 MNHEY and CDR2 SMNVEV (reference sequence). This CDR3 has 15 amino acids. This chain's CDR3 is CASSLSSGVTYEQYF. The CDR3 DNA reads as TGTGCCAGCAGTTTATCCAGCGGTGTAACCTACGAGCAGTACTTC.

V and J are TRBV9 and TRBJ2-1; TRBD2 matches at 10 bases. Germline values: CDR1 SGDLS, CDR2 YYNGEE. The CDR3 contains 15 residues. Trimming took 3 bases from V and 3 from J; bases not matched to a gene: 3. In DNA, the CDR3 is TGTGCCAGCAGCGCGGAGCGGGGGGGCTACAATGAGCAGTTCTTC. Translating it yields CASSAERGGYNEQFF.

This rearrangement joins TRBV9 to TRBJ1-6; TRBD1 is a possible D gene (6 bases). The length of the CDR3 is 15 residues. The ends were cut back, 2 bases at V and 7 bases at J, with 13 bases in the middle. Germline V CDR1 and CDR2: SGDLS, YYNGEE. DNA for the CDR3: TGTGCCAGCAGCGTTACAGGGTCAGAGAATTCACCCCTCCACTTT. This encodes CASSVTGSENSPLHF.